The rows below give T cell receptor beta chains drawn from one sample of a study of blood T cell repertoires in COVID-19. Produced via immunoSEQ multiplex PCR; TCRdb's table is partial and in-frame only. The data hold around 320,000 clones, with under 90% observed a single time. The specimen sequenced was peripheral blood. The receptors come from a woman in her twenties or thirties with COVID-19, enrolled during active disease. Each CDR3 is given with its conserved first and last residue.

v_gene: TRBV3-1/TRBV3-2
j_gene: TRBJ1-2
CDR3aa: CASSQVYMRTPEDYGYTF

v_gene: TRBV20-1
j_gene: TRBJ1-1
CDR3aa: CSAITNTEAFF

v_gene: TRBV27
j_gene: TRBJ2-2
CDR3aa: CASSLRDRGNGELFF

v_gene: TRBV7-2
j_gene: TRBJ2-1
CDR3aa: CASSFYSVSYNEQFF

v_gene: TRBV10-1
j_gene: TRBJ2-5
CDR3aa: CASRDTGAGTQYF

v_gene: TRBV3-1/TRBV3-2
j_gene: TRBJ2-7
CDR3aa: CASSRDSSVEQYF

v_gene: TRBV19
j_gene: TRBJ1-5
CDR3aa: CASTMVGGQPQHF

v_gene: TRBV7-2
j_gene: TRBJ1-3
CDR3aa: CASSLFYRAYSGNTIYF

v_gene: TRBV20-1
j_gene: TRBJ1-1
CDR3aa: CSASALNTEAFF

v_gene: TRBV6-5
j_gene: TRBJ1-1
CDR3aa: CASRGQDTEAFF

v_gene: TRBV2
j_gene: TRBJ1-2
CDR3aa: CASTPLYGYTF

v_gene: TRBV2
j_gene: TRBJ1-4
CDR3aa: CASGQGFVELFF

v_gene: TRBV5-1
j_gene: TRBJ1-1
CDR3aa: CASSTTLQRQTEAFF

v_gene: TRBV5-1
j_gene: TRBJ1-1
CDR3aa: CASSPRGQVTRSTEAFF

v_gene: TRBV5-6
j_gene: TRBJ2-3
CDR3aa: CASSSADTQYF

v_gene: TRBV6-5
j_gene: TRBJ1-6
CDR3aa: CASRIQGSPLHF

v_gene: TRBV5-1
j_gene: TRBJ2-3
CDR3aa: CASSQGRQGRTDTQYF

v_gene: TRBV7-9
j_gene: TRBJ2-4
CDR3aa: CASSLVRGGPNIQYF

v_gene: TRBV5-1
j_gene: TRBJ2-2
CDR3aa: CASCPLPNTGELFF

v_gene: TRBV5-1
j_gene: TRBJ1-2
CDR3aa: CASAQIDRGGYTF

v_gene: TRBV2
j_gene: TRBJ1-1
CDR3aa: CASSGPGGTEAFF

v_gene: TRBV3-1/TRBV3-2
j_gene: TRBJ2-7
CDR3aa: CASSQGLAGSYEQYF

v_gene: TRBV28
j_gene: TRBJ2-7
CDR3aa: CASTYERGGYEQYF

v_gene: TRBV4-1
j_gene: TRBJ1-2
CDR3aa: CASSQSGVLNYGYTF

v_gene: TRBV27
j_gene: TRBJ1-6
CDR3aa: CASSFEPSYNSPLHF